A single sample is the source of the 10 T cell receptor beta chains below, sequenced in a study of blood T cell repertoires in COVID-19. The data were produced by immunoSEQ multiplex PCR, yet TCRdb's version contains in-frame clones alone and is incomplete. Of 110,000 to 150,000 clones in the sample, 80% were seen once. The material sequenced was peripheral blood. Source of these receptors: a man between 65 and 85 years old who had recovered from COVID-19.

The chain links TRBV27 to TRBJ2-7, with D uncertain. The CDR3 has 13 amino acids. The V end was cut by 6 bases, the J end by 7 bases, with 16 bases between. Germline CDR1 MNHEY, CDR2 SMNVEV (reference sequence). DNA of the CDR3: TGTGCCAGCAGCTTTATCCGTTCGAGGGAGCAGTACTTC. It yields the protein CASSFIRSREQYF.

This CDR3 reads CASSSPDRVSNQPQHF. CDR3 DNA: TGTGCCAGCAGCTCACCGGACAGGGTGAGCAATCAGCCCCAGCATTTT. The genes are TRBV7-9 and TRBJ1-5; TRBD1 agrees at 8 bases. The junction had 6 bases not matched to a gene; V was cut back by 4 bases and J by 1 base. The CDR3 contains 16 residues. Germline CDR1 reads SEHNR; CDR2 reads FQNEAQ (reference sequence).

The chain joins TRBV12-5 to TRBJ2-2; D perhaps matches TRBD2 (5 bases). This CDR3 is 14 amino acids long. Germline V gives CDR1 LGHNT, CDR2 FRNRAP. V lost 7 bases and J lost 7, with 16 bases in between. The CDR3 sequence is CASVTGLEGGELFF. For the CDR3, the DNA is TGTGCTAGTGTTACCGGGTTAGAGGGCGGGGAGCTGTTTTTT.

The gene calls are TRBV7-2 and TRBJ2-7; TRBD2 matches at 7 bases. The germline V gene encodes CDR1 SGHTA and CDR2 FQGNSA. The length of the CDR3 is 16 residues. The V gene end was trimmed by 5 bases and the J gene end by 5 bases; junction bases not matched to a gene: 15. The CDR3 protein is CASSPLESGIRHEQYF. CDR3 DNA: TGTGCCAGCAGCCCTCTGGAGAGCGGGATTCGGCACGAGCAGTACTTC.

This chain links TRBV10-1 with TRBJ2-5; 15 bases align to TRBD2. The CDR3 covers 17 residues. Germline values: CDR1 WNHNN, CDR2 SYGVQD (reference sequence). J lost 1 base, V lost 4 bases, and 4 bases had no gene match. CDR3 nucleotides: TGCGCCAGCAGTGCGGGACTAGCGGGAGGCTCCCAAGAGACCCAGTACTTC. It translates to CASSAGLAGGSQETQYF.

The chain joins TRBV1 to TRBJ1-2; the table's TRBD1 call for D was not verified on the DNA. TRBV1 corresponds to a pseudogene. The CDR3 is 13 amino acids. This CDR3 reads CTSSQGTTYGYTF. As DNA, the CDR3 is TGCACCAGCAGCCAAGGGACAACCTATGGCTACACCTTC.

J is TRBJ2-3 and V is TRBV7-2, with D possibly being TRBD2 (7 bases). CDR1 and CDR2 (germline): SGHTA, FQGNSA. CDR3 size: 15 residues. V shed 2 bases and J shed 6 bases, with 15 bases lying between them. The CDR3 nucleotides read TGTGCCAGCAGCTTACTCGGCGGGGGCGGGGATACGCAGTATTTT. Residues: CASSLLGGGGDTQYF.

The chain combines TRBV5-5 with TRBJ1-2; 10 bases agree with TRBD1. J gave up 2 bases and V 1 base, and 8 bases lay outside the gene matches. This CDR3 spans 17 amino acids. Germline lookup yields CDR1 SGHKS and CDR2 YYEKEE (reference sequence). In nucleotides, the CDR3 is TGTGCCAGCAGCTTGTTGGACAGGGGGTTGTTGAACTATGGCTACACCTTC. Amino acid sequence: CASSLLDRGLLNYGYTF.

The rearrangement joins TRBV30 to TRBJ2-5; D not resolved. The V gene's germline CDR1 is GTSNPN and CDR2 SVGIG (reference sequence). CDR3 length equals 12 residues. Deletions cut 2 bases from V and 4 bases from J, with 8 bases between. The CDR3: CAWSPTGETQYF. The CDR3 DNA follows: TGTGCCTGGAGTCCAACTGGAGAGACCCAGTACTTC.

This chain links TRBV27 with TRBJ1-5, with no clear D. V was clipped by 6 bases and J by 4 bases, with 10 bases between them. The CDR3 runs 13 residues. Germline CDR1 and CDR2: MNHEY and SMNVEV (reference sequence). CDR3 in amino acids: CASRTGPNQPQHF. The DNA of the CDR3 is TGTGCCAGCAGAACTGGGCCAAATCAGCCCCAGCATTTT.